This T cell receptor beta chain was retrieved from a study of OX40 agonist ivuxolimab in advanced cancers. Study background: Ivuxolimab is an agonistic anti-OX40 (CD134) antibody, and patients were treated with it. Ivuxolimab was delivered to patients intravenously every 2 weeks at doses spanning 0.01 to 10 mg/kg.

The protocol was immunoSEQ multiplex PCR, while the TCRdb copy is restricted to in-frame clones and leaves out a portion. The table records roughly 28,000 clones, around 82% of them present only once. Material: CD4+ or CD8+ T cells sorted from blood, obtained in a trial of the OX40 agonist ivuxolimab. The sequence was collected from an adult with an advanced solid tumor such as melanoma, head and neck, liver or kidney cancer.

CDR3 in DNA: TGTGCCAGCAGTCCCACCGAAACCCACGAGCAGTACTTC. Protein: CASSPTETHEQYF. V is TRBV6-5 and J is TRBJ2-7; no clear D. CDR3 size: 13 residues. V lost 5 bases and J 5 bases, leaving 13 bases between the germline ends. The V gene's germline CDR1 is MNHEY and CDR2 SVGAGI.